Each of the 22 T cell receptor beta chains below was sequenced from the same sample in a study of cytomegalovirus exposure and HLA in healthy donors. 13 Jbeta primers and 60 Vbeta primers were used for the PCR. Using immunoSEQ multiplex PCR, the repertoire was profiled, and TCRdb retains in-frame clones only, with some absent. Of 60,000 to 75,000 clones in the sample, about 85% were seen once. Sequenced input: PBMCs. These receptors came from a female donor in good health and CMV-seronegative.

The chain has TRBV7-3 and TRBJ2-3; D is perhaps TRBD2 (7 bases). The V end lost 3 bases, the J end lost 4 bases, and 14 bases lay between the germline ends. Looked up from germline, CDR1 is SGHTA and CDR2 is FQGTGA. This CDR3 region has 15 residues. The CDR3 coding sequence is TGTGCCAGCAGCTTGGGGGGGGCCAACTCAGATACGCAGTATTTT. Encoded protein: CASSLGGANSDTQYF.

A single count supports this clone. V usage is TRBV5-4 and J usage is TRBJ2-7, with 12 bases aligning to TRBD1. Germline CDR1 reads SGHNT; CDR2 reads YYREEE (reference sequence). Trimming took 1 base from V and 4 from J; bases not matched to a gene: 9. There are 17 residues in the CDR3. The CDR3 is CASSLPSGQGARYEQYF. DNA of the CDR3: TGTGCCAGCAGCTTGCCGTCGGGACAGGGGGCTCGATACGAGCAGTACTTC.

The chain has TRBV2 and TRBJ1-5, with TRBD1 as a possible D gene (6 bases). The V end was cut by 4 bases, the J end by 4 bases, with 8 bases between. CDR1 SNHLY and CDR2 FYNNEI come from the germline V gene. This CDR3 region has 13 residues. The CDR3 is CASSVQGNQPQHF. DNA of the CDR3: TGTGCCAGCAGTGTACAGGGAAATCAGCCCCAGCATTTT.

This chain links TRBV7-2 with TRBJ2-7; TRBD2 matches 8 bases. Unmatched junction bases numbered 14, after V lost 4 bases and J lost 0 bases. This CDR3 contains 18 residues. Germline loops: CDR1 SGHTA, CDR2 FQGNSA. CDR3 nucleotide sequence: TGTGCCAGCAGCTCTTTATACCGGACTAGCTCCAGCTCCTACGAGCAGTACTTC. It specifies CASSSLYRTSSSSYEQYF.

This clone has more than one count but fewer than ten. The chain is built from TRBV7-6 and TRBJ1-4; perhaps TRBD1 as D (6 bases). This CDR3 has 17 amino acids. From germline, CDR1 is SGHVS and CDR2 FNYEAQ. V gave up 1 base and J gave up 7 bases, with 19 bases separating them. CDR3 sequence reads: CASSLESPRGRGEKLFF. The CDR3 DNA reads TGTGCCAGCAGCTTAGAATCCCCCAGGGGAAGGGGTGAAAAACTGTTTTTT. The entire variable domain, with the rest obtained from reference TRBV7-6 and TRBJ1-4, is as follows: GAGVSQSPRYKVTKRGQDVALRCDPISGHVSLYWYRQALGQGPEFLTYFNYEAQQDKSGLPNDRFSAERPEGSISTLTIQRTEQRDSAMYRCASSLESPRGRGEKLFFGSGTQLSVL.

The V call is TRBV20-1, the J call TRBJ1-1; D gene unclear. The CDR3 has 10 residues. Per the germline V gene, CDR1 is DFQATT and CDR2 is SNEGSKA (reference sequence). This CDR3 reads CSGVNTEAFF. The CDR3 nucleotides are TGCAGCGGGGTGAACACTGAAGCTTTCTTT.

The V call is TRBV19, the J call TRBJ2-7; no reliable D call. V was cut by 5 bases and J by 6 bases, with 14 bases left in between. CDR3 length: 13 residues. Germline V gene data show CDR1 as LNHDA and CDR2 as SQIVND (reference sequence). The CDR3 bases are TGTGCCAGTAGTGTCGGGTCCGCCTTCGAGCAGTACTTC. Translated: CASSVGSAFEQYF.

A word on this clone: This CDR3 is also generated by other DNA sequences in the sample. This chain connects TRBV6-5 to TRBJ1-1, with TRBD1 as a possible D gene (5 bases). The germline V gene encodes CDR1 MNHEY and CDR2 SVGAGI. The CDR3 length is 16 residues. Trimming removed 0 bases at V and 3 bases at J, with 14 bases between. This chain's CDR3 is CASSYSSSGGDTEAFF. CDR3 nucleotide sequence: TGTGCCAGCAGTTACTCATCTTCCGGGGGGGACACTGAAGCTTTCTTT.

The V gene is TRBV5-6, the J gene TRBJ2-3, with 8 bases identical to TRBD2. V gave up 1 base and J gave up 5 bases; unmatched junction bases: 3. CDR3 size: 14 residues. Germline CDR1 SGHDT, CDR2 YYEEEE. CDR3 coding DNA: TGTGCCAGCAGCTTGTCGCTAGCGGGAGATACGCAGTATTTT. Encoded protein: CASSLSLAGDTQYF.

The chain is built from TRBV4-3 and TRBJ2-7; D is unresolved. Germline-derived CDR1 and CDR2 are LGHNA and YSLEER. Trimming removed 0 bases from V and 0 bases from J, with 6 bases in between. This CDR3 contains 14 residues. The CDR3 coding sequence is TGCGCCAGCAGCCAAGAACACAGCTCCTACGAGCAGTACTTC. It yields the protein CASSQEHSSYEQYF.

The chain joins TRBV6-1 to TRBJ1-2; the D gene is possibly TRBD1 (6 bases). The CDR3 has 14 residues. Trimming took 1 base from V and 7 from J, leaving 13 bases between them. The V gene's germline CDR1 is MNHNS and CDR2 SASEGT. CDR3 amino acids: CASSEVQGAGGYTF. The CDR3, as DNA: TGTGCCAGCAGTGAAGTACAGGGTGCGGGTGGCTACACCTTC.

The chain couples TRBV19 to TRBJ1-5; TRBD1 matches at 9 bases. The V gene end was trimmed by 5 bases and the J gene end by 2 bases; junction bases not matched to a gene: 7. Looked up from germline, CDR1 is LNHDA and CDR2 is SQIVND (reference sequence). The CDR3 spans 16 residues. CDR3 in amino acids: CASSPQDRGGNQPQHF. CDR3 bases: TGTGCCAGTAGTCCGCAGGACAGGGGAGGCAATCAGCCCCAGCATTTT.

The chain combines TRBV5-1 with TRBJ1-2; D unresolved. Trimming cost V 2 bases and J 2 bases, with 4 bases left between them. Germline assignment: CDR1 SGHRS and CDR2 YFSETQ. There are 12 residues in the CDR3. CDR3 loop: CASSFQNYGYTF. The CDR3 coding sequence is TGCGCCAGCAGCTTCCAGAACTATGGCTACACCTTC.

The chain carries TRBV18 and TRBJ2-5; 14 nucleotides align to TRBD2. Germline V gene lookup returns CDR1 KGHSH and CDR2 LQKENI. V lost 6 bases, J lost 5 bases, and 5 bases stayed unmatched. CDR3 length equals 15 residues. The CDR3 nucleotides read TGTGCCAGCTCTCGACTAGCGGGGGGGCCGGAGACCCAGTACTTC. Translation gives CASSRLAGGPETQYF.

The chain links TRBV19 to TRBJ1-3; perhaps TRBD1 as D (6 bases). The CDR3 totals 14 residues. The ends were cut back, 8 bases at V and 0 bases at J, with 11 bases in the middle. CDR1 LNHDA and CDR2 SQIVND come from the germline V gene (reference sequence). CDR3 sequence: CASVQGTSGNTIYF. The CDR3 DNA sequence: TGTGCCAGTGTACAGGGAACCTCTGGAAACACCATATATTTT.

The chain links TRBV5-6 to TRBJ2-5, with 7 bases fitting TRBD2. This CDR3 region has 14 residues. Trimming at V came to 5 bases and at J to 4 bases, leaving 8 bases not matched to a gene. CDR1 is SGHDT and CDR2 is YYEEEE in the germline V gene. The chain's CDR3 is CASRAAGRGETQYF. CDR3 nucleotides: TGTGCCAGCAGAGCAGCGGGGAGGGGAGAGACCCAGTACTTC.

The J gene is TRBJ2-1, the V gene TRBV7-9; 10 positions agree with TRBD2. Germline V gene sequence: CDR1 SEHNR, CDR2 FQNEAQ (reference sequence). This CDR3 contains 15 residues. After removal of 3 bases from V and 6 bases from J, the junction contained 5 bases not matched to a gene. The CDR3 spells CASSFWTSGVNEQFF. The CDR3 nucleotides are TGTGCCAGCAGCTTCTGGACTAGCGGAGTCAATGAGCAGTTCTTC.

V and J are TRBV6-6 and TRBJ1-5; 9 nucleotides align to TRBD1. The V gene end was trimmed by 5 bases and the J gene end by 0 bases; junction bases not matched to a gene: 5. Germline values: CDR1 MNHNY, CDR2 SVGAGI (reference sequence). CDR3 length: 16 amino acids. CDR3 coding DNA: TGTGCCAGCAGTCAGGGACAGGGAGATAGCAATCAGCCCCAGCATTTT. Translated: CASSQGQGDSNQPQHF.

The gene calls are TRBV19 and TRBJ1-2, with TRBD1 matching over 7 bases. V shed 1 base, J shed 6 bases, and the junction held 5 bases outside the gene matches. The germline V gene has CDR1 LNHDA and CDR2 SQIVND (reference sequence). CDR3 length: 14 amino acids. CDR3 loop: CASSIAYRGHGYTF. The CDR3 DNA reads as TGTGCCAGTAGTATAGCTTACAGGGGCCATGGCTACACCTTC.

This chain connects TRBV27 to TRBJ2-2; 12 bases line up with TRBD2. The CDR3 consists of 15 residues. Losses at the gene ends were 3 bases for V and 5 bases for J; bases not matched to a gene: 1. The germline CDR1 and CDR2 sequences are MNHEY and SMNVEV (reference sequence). Written as DNA, the CDR3 is TGTGCCAGCAGTTTGCTAGCGGGAGGGACCGGGGAGCTGTTTTTT. Translation gives CASSLLAGGTGELFF.

This rearrangement joins TRBV5-1 to TRBJ1-1, with TRBD1 as a possible D gene (5 bases). V was cut by 0 bases and J by 11 bases, with 11 bases left in between. Germline V gene data show CDR1 as SGHRS and CDR2 as YFSETQ. The CDR3 loop spans 12 amino acids. The CDR3 sequence: CASSLGAGYAFF. The CDR3, as DNA: TGCGCCAGCAGCTTGGGGGCAGGGTACGCTTTCTTT.

This clone was recorded a few times. The genes are TRBV29-1 and TRBJ2-3; 8 positions agree with TRBD1. Germline lookup yields CDR1 SQVTM and CDR2 ANQGSEA. V dropped 1 base and J dropped 3; count of bases not matched to a gene: 9. This CDR3 is built from 16 residues. In nucleotides, the CDR3 is TGCAGCGTTGAAGTTACGACAGGGGCGGTAACAGATACGCAGTATTTT. Its protein is CSVEVTTGAVTDTQYF.